A single sample is the source of the 24 T cell receptor beta chains below, sequenced in a study of T cells after yellow fever vaccination. TCRdb reanalysed the 5' RACE reads using MiXCR and keeps one entry per CDR3 protein. The profile covers 450,000 to 600,000 distinct CDR3 sequences, with roughly 13% appearing a single time and around 15% taken by the ten largest. Specimen: PBMCs, collected on the day of the yellow fever booster vaccination. These receptors were collected from a man aged 25 to 40 who received the YFV17D yellow fever vaccine.

The chain has TRBV7-2 and TRBJ2-5, with TRBD1 matching over 8 bases. V lost 4 bases to trimming and J lost 0 bases; unmatched junction nucleotides: 1. The CDR3 covers 14 residues. Germline V gene data show CDR1 as SGHTA and CDR2 as FQGNSA. The DNA for the CDR3 is TGTGCCAGCAGCTGGGACAGGAACCAAGAGACCCAGTACTTC. Protein sequence: CASSWDRNQETQYF. Drawing the rest from reference TRBV7-2 and TRBJ2-5, the complete variable domain is GAGVSQSPSNKVTEKGKDVELRCDPISGHTALYWYRQSLGQGLEFLIYFQGNSAPDKSGLPSDRFSAERTGGSVSTLTIQRTQQEDSAVYLCASSWDRNQETQYFGPGTRLLVL.

CDR3 amino acids: CAIALAGTDTQYF. The CDR3 DNA is TGTGCCATCGCTCTAGCGGGCACAGATACGCAGTATTTT. V and J are TRBV7-2 and TRBJ2-3; the match to TRBD2 covers 7 bases. Trimming at V came to 10 bases and at J to 1 base, leaving 5 bases not matched to a gene. This CDR3 is built from 13 residues. Germline loops: CDR1 SGHTA, CDR2 FQGNSA.

This clonotype showed up just a few times. The chain employs TRBV9 and TRBJ2-1; the D is unclear. The V gene's germline CDR1 is SGDLS and CDR2 YYNGEE. Trimming took off 0 bases at V and 2 bases at J, with 12 bases between the two ends. This CDR3 has 16 amino acids. The DNA of the CDR3 is TGTGCCAGCAGCGTAGAAAGCGACCCACCCTACAATGAGCAGTTCTTC. It yields the protein CASSVESDPPYNEQFF.

This clonotype turned up a few times. The chain recombines TRBV20-1 with TRBJ2-1, with 8 bases lining up with TRBD2. CDR3 length equals 16 residues. J was trimmed by 6 bases and V by 0 bases; bases with no gene match: 10. CDR1 DFQATT and CDR2 SNEGSKA come from the germline V gene (reference sequence). CDR3 amino acids: CSARDSGGRFGNEQFF. CDR3 in DNA: TGCAGTGCTAGAGATTCGGGCGGGAGGTTTGGCAATGAGCAGTTCTTC.

This clonotype was detected only a few times. The chain carries TRBV20-1 and TRBJ2-4; no reliable D call. The V end was cut by 2 bases, the J end by 0 bases, with 8 bases between. From germline, CDR1 is DFQATT and CDR2 SNEGSKA (reference sequence). The CDR3 runs to 14 residues. The CDR3 protein is CSARSILAKNIQYF. DNA of the CDR3: TGCAGTGCTAGAAGTATACTAGCCAAAAACATTCAGTACTTC.

This rearrangement joins TRBV4-3 to TRBJ2-1; 9 nucleotides agree with TRBD1. Germline CDR1 reads LGHNA; CDR2 reads YSLEER. Trimming cost V 1 base and J 12 bases; bases outside gene matches: 7. The CDR3 totals 14 residues. CDR3 amino acids: CASSQGQGVQVQFF. The CDR3 nucleotides read TGCGCCAGCAGCCAAGGACAGGGGGTTCAGGTGCAGTTCTTC.

V gene TRBV6-1 combines with J gene TRBJ1-3; TRBD1 aligns across 10 bases. The ends lost 8 bases at V and 1 base at J; junction bases unmatched: 5. The germline CDR1 and CDR2 sequences are MNHNS and SASEGT. The CDR3 has 15 amino acids. In nucleotides, the CDR3 is TGTGCCAGCGGGGACAGGGGAAGGTCTGGAAACACCATATATTTT. Amino acid sequence: CASGDRGRSGNTIYF.

To note about this clonotype: Germline is not matched at one junction end, which may reflect a read error. This chain joins TRBV28 and TRBJ2-1, with 8 positions matching TRBD2. Germline CDR1 is MDHEN and CDR2 is SYDVKM. The CDR3 runs 13 residues. CDR3 loop: CASSMTSANDQFF. The CDR3, as DNA: TGTGCCAGCAGCATGACTAGCGCTAATGACCAGTTCTTC. Full variable domain (rest looked up from reference TRBV28 and TRBJ2-1): DVKVTQSSRYLVKRTGEKVFLECVQDMDHENMFWYRQDPGLGLRLIYFSYDVKMKEKGDIPEGYSVSREKKERFSLILESASTNQTSMYLCASSMTSANDQFFGPGTRLTVL.

This clonotype has just a few counts. V gene TRBV28 combines with J gene TRBJ2-2, with D hard to call. CDR1 MDHEN and CDR2 SYDVKM come from the germline V gene. Trimming took off 8 bases at V and 1 base at J, with 17 bases between the two ends. The CDR3 is made up of 16 amino acids. The chain's CDR3 is CASAGFWDMNTGELFF. DNA of the CDR3: TGTGCCAGCGCCGGATTTTGGGATATGAACACCGGGGAGCTGTTTTTT.

This clonotype has more than one count but fewer than ten. DNA for the CDR3: TGCAGTGCTAGAGTGGCGAACGGCAATGGCTACACCTTC. Translated: CSARVANGNGYTF. The chain recombines TRBV20-1 with TRBJ1-2; D not certain. Per the germline V gene, CDR1 is DFQATT and CDR2 is SNEGSKA (reference sequence). V lost 1 base to trimming and J lost 6 bases, with 12 bases between them. CDR3 length: 13 amino acids.

This clonotype was detected a few times. Germline and junction disagree at one end, which may indicate a read error. J is TRBJ2-3 and V is TRBV2; 7 bases align to TRBD2. The CDR3 is 14 residues long. CDR1 is SNHLY and CDR2 is FYNNEI in the germline V gene. The chain's CDR3 is CASSEAGSTDTQYF. The DNA of the CDR3 is TGTGCCAGCAGCGAAGCGGGAAGCACAGATACGCAGTATTTT.

This chain connects TRBV10-3 to TRBJ2-5; unclear D gene. CDR3 length equals 14 residues. Germline V CDR1 and CDR2: ENHRY, SYGVKD. V lost 3 bases, J lost 0 bases, and 8 bases lay in between. CDR3 loop: CAISDPKYQETQYF. The CDR3 region has the DNA TGTGCCATCAGTGATCCGAAATACCAAGAGACCCAGTACTTC.

The rearrangement uses TRBV7-9 and TRBJ1-2, with D perhaps matching TRBD1 (5 bases). Trimming shortened V by 2 bases and J by 5 bases, and 12 bases separated the two germline ends. The CDR3 is 14 amino acids. CDR1 and CDR2 from the germline V gene are SEHNR and FQNEAQ (reference sequence). For the CDR3, the DNA is TGTGCCAGCAGCTTAAGCGGGGGATTTTATGGCTACACCTTC. Translating it yields CASSLSGGFYGYTF.

A few counts support this clonotype. This chain joins TRBV10-3 and TRBJ2-1; D unresolved. The V end was cut by 1 base, the J end by 10 bases, with 11 bases between. Germline V lookup: CDR1 ENHRY, CDR2 SYGVKD. The CDR3 extends over 13 amino acids. The CDR3, as DNA: TGTGCCATCAGTGAGTTTGAGAATTGGGAGCAGTTCTTC. It is translated as CAISEFENWEQFF.

The chain joins TRBV12-3 or TRBV12-4 to TRBJ2-1; D is unclear. The germline V and J ends were trimmed by 1 base and 8 bases, with 15 bases remaining between them. The CDR3 length is 15 residues. This CDR3 is CASSLGALKSDEQFF. The DNA of the CDR3 is TGTGCCAGCAGTTTAGGGGCCCTCAAGAGCGATGAGCAGTTCTTC.

The chain couples TRBV12-3 or TRBV12-4 to TRBJ2-1; TRBD2 agrees at 10 bases. The V and J ends lost 6 bases and 9 bases, in that order; junction bases with no gene match: 5. This CDR3 is built from 13 residues. As DNA, the CDR3 is TGTGCCAGCAGACTAGCGGGATCTTTTGAGCAGTTCTTC. It codes for CASRLAGSFEQFF.

The sample holds a few counts of this clonotype. This chain uses TRBV29-1 with TRBJ2-5; D unclear. The germline V gene has CDR1 SQVTM and CDR2 ANQGSEA. The CDR3 consists of 12 residues. V shed 7 bases and J shed 2 bases, with 11 bases lying between them. CDR3 residues: CSAPDGQETQYF. The CDR3 coding sequence is TGCAGCGCCCCGGACGGTCAAGAGACCCAGTACTTC.

The V and J genes are TRBV20-1 and TRBJ2-1; TRBD2 aligns across 10 bases. This CDR3 comprises 16 residues. Germline assignment: CDR1 DFQATT and CDR2 SNEGSKA (reference sequence). J lost 4 bases, V lost 0 bases, and 6 bases had no gene match. The CDR3 spells CSARDKGLAFYNEQFF. CDR3 DNA: TGCAGTGCTAGAGATAAGGGACTAGCGTTTTACAATGAGCAGTTCTTC.

This clonotype turned up a few times. This chain links TRBV7-2 with TRBJ1-6; TRBD1 might be the D (6 bases). CDR1 and CDR2 from the germline V gene are SGHTA and FQGNSA. CDR3 length equals 16 residues. Deletions cut 3 bases from V and 5 bases from J, with 14 bases between. CDR3 amino acids: CASSFTGTLNNSPLHF. CDR3 coding DNA: TGTGCCAGCAGCTTTACCGGGACACTCAATAATTCACCCCTCCACTTT. The entire variable domain, with the rest obtained from reference TRBV7-2 and TRBJ1-6, is as follows: GAGVSQSPSNKVTEKGKDVELRCDPISGHTALYWYRQSLGQGLEFLIYFQGNSAPDKSGLPSDRFSAERTGGSVSTLTIQRTQQEDSAVYLCASSFTGTLNNSPLHFGNGTRLTVT.

This clonotype has only a few counts. The rearrangement links TRBV23-1 to TRBJ1-5; a possible D gene is TRBD1 (5 bases). TRBV23-1 is recorded as an ORF, its role being uncertain. The CDR3 is made up of 12 amino acids. Trimming cost V 8 bases and J 4 bases, with 9 bases left between them. DNA of the CDR3: TGCGCCAGCGGCCGACAGAATCAGCCCCAGCATTTT. Residues: CASGRQNQPQHF.

This clonotype was counted between two and nine times. The V gene is TRBV5-5, the J gene TRBJ2-7; TRBD2 is a possible D gene (6 bases). V was shortened by 5 bases and J by 5 bases, with 26 bases between the two germline ends. This CDR3 region has 17 residues. Germline CDR1 and CDR2: SGHKS and YYEKEE (reference sequence). CDR3 sequence reads: CASSLWMAGPAHHEQYF. Here the CDR3 DNA reads TGTGCCAGCAGTTTATGGATGGCGGGGCCAGCCCACCACGAGCAGTACTTC.

This clonotype was seen repeatedly, ten times or more. The V call is TRBV7-6, the J call TRBJ2-6; D is uncertain. The CDR3 is made up of 14 amino acids. V was shortened by 3 bases and J by 2 bases, with 5 bases between the two germline ends. Germline V lookup: CDR1 SGHVS, CDR2 FNYEAQ. Here the CDR3 reads CASSLDPGANVLTF. The CDR3 bases are TGTGCCAGCAGCTTGGATCCTGGGGCCAACGTCCTGACTTTC.

CDR3 sequence (DNA): TGTGCCAGCAGCTTAGAACCAGGGAATGTTGTGTTAGCGGGACAAGAGACCCAGTACTTC. It codes for CASSLEPGNVVLAGQETQYF. The chain couples TRBV11-2 to TRBJ2-5, with 8 bases that match TRBD2. The V segment lost 0 bases and the J segment 2 bases; nucleotides outside the gene matches: 17. The CDR3 has 20 amino acids. Germline values: CDR1 SGHAT, CDR2 FQNNGV.

This clonotype appeared a few times. This chain links TRBV6-2 or TRBV6-3 with TRBJ1-1; D is ambiguous. The CDR3 consists of 13 residues. Germline V CDR1 and CDR2: MNHEY, SVGEGT. V was cut by 2 bases and J by 2 bases, with 6 bases left in between. CDR3 sequence (DNA): TGTGCCAGCAGTTACATGCGAAACACTGAAGCTTTCTTT. Protein: CASSYMRNTEAFF.